These 16 T cell receptor beta chains were all obtained from the same sample, sequenced in a study of CD8+CD57+ T cells in acquired aplastic anemia (dated by TCRdb to the late 2010s). The sequencing machine was an Illumina HiSeq 2000. TCR beta VDJ combination and CDR3 sequence profiling used genomic DNA as the template. Starting from the raw public reads, TCRdb applied fastp trimming at Q25, assembled clones with MiXCR and retained in-frame beta chains. When rows share a CDR3 protein, they turn into one entry using the most common DNA and genes. This sample holds roughly 170,000 distinct CDR3 sequences; about half were observed only once. The biggest ten clones account for 13% of the sample. The patients picked for sequencing were ones in whom flow cytometry had shown an expansion of CD8+CD57+ cells. Sequencing was performed on sorted CD4+, CD8+, or CD8+CD57+ T cells (not recorded which) from PBMCs. The receptors originated from a human donor with aplastic anemia.

This clonotype was seen at least ten times. This chain links TRBV24-1 with TRBJ2-6, with D possibly being TRBD2 (7 bases). Germline values: CDR1 KGHDR, CDR2 SFDVKD. The CDR3 spans 19 residues. Deletions cut 3 bases from V and 0 bases from J, with 17 bases between. The CDR3: CATSDPTSGGPSGANVLTF. The CDR3 DNA reads TGTGCCACCAGTGATCCCACTTCGGGGGGCCCCTCTGGGGCCAACGTCCTGACTTTC.

This rearrangement joins TRBV9 to TRBJ1-6, with unresolved D. Germline V gene sequence: CDR1 SGDLS, CDR2 YYNGEE. V was pared by 0 bases and J by 7 bases, with 8 bases between. The CDR3 sequence is 14 residues long. CDR3 residues: CASSVGGGNSPLHF. The CDR3 coding sequence is TGTGCCAGCAGCGTAGGCGGCGGGAATTCACCCCTCCACTTT.

This clonotype occurred many times. The V and J genes are TRBV11-1 and TRBJ2-3; D might be TRBD1 or TRBD2, each matching 6 bases. V was cut by 0 bases and J by 0 bases, with 22 bases left in between. The CDR3 loop spans 20 amino acids. Germline V gives CDR1 SGHAT, CDR2 FQDESV (reference sequence). In nucleotides, the CDR3 is TGTGCCAGCAGCTTAGCTGTCGTCGGGGGCAGAAAATCTAGCACAGATACGCAGTATTTT. Its protein is CASSLAVVGGRKSSTDTQYF. Based on the CDR3 plus reference TRBV11-1 and TRBJ2-3, the full variable domain is EAEVAQSPRYKITEKSQAVAFWCDPISGHATLYWYRQILGQGPELLVQFQDESVVDDSQLPKDRFSAERLKGVDSTLKIQPAELGDSAMYLCASSLAVVGGRKSSTDTQYFGPGTRLTVL.

The chain links TRBV5-4 to TRBJ2-7; D is possibly TRBD1 (6 bases). Trimming took 4 bases from V and 5 from J, leaving 13 bases between them. There are 13 residues in the CDR3. The germline V gene encodes CDR1 SGHNT and CDR2 YYREEE (reference sequence). The CDR3 DNA reads TGTGCCAGCAGCGTAAACAGGGACCACGAGCAGTACTTC. It translates to CASSVNRDHEQYF.

Many counts were recorded for this clonotype. The chain carries TRBV7-7 and TRBJ2-7; D unclear. The germline V gene has CDR1 SSHAT and CDR2 FNYEAQ (reference sequence). V was cut by 1 base and J by 5 bases, with 12 bases left in between. The CDR3 length is 14 residues. As DNA, the CDR3 is TGTGCCAGCAGCTTAGGAGATAGTCCCCACGAGCAGTACTTC. Residues: CASSLGDSPHEQYF.

The V and J genes are TRBV7-9 and TRBJ2-7, with 8 bases identical to TRBD2. Germline trimming cut 3 bases from V and 2 bases from J; bases unmatched to any gene: 3. Germline CDR1 is SEHNR and CDR2 is FQNEAQ (reference sequence). The CDR3 consists of 14 residues. In DNA form, the CDR3 reads TGTGCCAGCAGCTTGTCGGGGGGGCCCTACGAGCAGTACTTC. This encodes CASSLSGGPYEQYF.

Turning to this clonotype: A much larger clone sits a single nucleotide away, making a read error possible. The genes are TRBV28 and TRBJ1-6; D unclear. Germline lookup yields CDR1 MDHEN and CDR2 SYDVKM. The CDR3 runs to 12 residues. The DNA for the CDR3 is TGTGCCAGCAGTTTAAGGGATTCACCCCTCTACTTT. Its protein is CASSLRDSPLYF.

This clonotype showed up many times. The chain couples TRBV7-9 to TRBJ2-7; 7 bases agree with TRBD1. The CDR3 has 14 amino acids. Trimming cost V 2 bases and J 1 base; bases outside gene matches: 2. In germline, CDR1 is SEHNR, CDR2 FQNEAQ (reference sequence). The CDR3 protein is CASSLTGDSYEQYF. DNA for the CDR3: TGTGCCAGCAGCTTAACAGGGGATTCCTACGAGCAGTACTTC.

This clonotype was recorded many times. The chain recombines TRBV15 with TRBJ2-7; 9 bases are shared with TRBD1. Losses at the gene ends were 3 bases for V and 3 bases for J; bases not matched to a gene: 9. The CDR3 is 16 amino acids. Germline V gives CDR1 LNHNV, CDR2 YYDKDF (reference sequence). In nucleotides, the CDR3 is TGTGCCACCAGCAGTAACTCCGGGACAGGGATCTACGAGCAGTACTTC. It encodes CATSSNSGTGIYEQYF.

V gene TRBV29-1 combines with J gene TRBJ2-6, with 10 bases fitting TRBD1. The germline gives CDR1 SQVTM, CDR2 ANQGSEA. J lost 1 base, V lost 1 base, and 7 bases had no gene match. There are 18 residues in the CDR3. As DNA, the CDR3 is TGCAGCGTTGAAGGAGGGACAGGGGCTAAATCTGGGGCCAACGTCCTGACTTTC. Translation gives CSVEGGTGAKSGANVLTF.

The sample holds many counts of this clonotype. The gene calls are TRBV5-1 and TRBJ1-1; D uncertain. CDR3 length equals 15 residues. Trimming took 0 bases from V and 0 from J, leaving 9 bases between them. Germline CDR1 SGHRS, CDR2 YFSETQ. The CDR3, as DNA: TGCGCCAGCAGCTTGGCGGCGACAATGAACACTGAAGCTTTCTTT. Protein sequence: CASSLAATMNTEAFF.

The V call is TRBV20-1, the J call TRBJ1-2; D is ambiguous. The germline gives CDR1 DFQATT, CDR2 SNEGSKA (reference sequence). CDR3 size: 13 residues. V shed 5 bases and J shed 7 bases, with 17 bases lying between them. This CDR3 reads CSAGGSPRGGYTF. CDR3 sequence (DNA): TGCAGTGCTGGAGGGTCTCCCCGAGGTGGCTACACCTTC.

V and J are TRBV20-1 and TRBJ2-1; TRBD2 aligns across 12 bases. The CDR3 has 16 residues. Germline loops: CDR1 DFQATT, CDR2 SNEGSKA (reference sequence). Trimming removed 1 base from V and 7 bases from J; junction bases left unmatched: 8. In nucleotides, the CDR3 is TGCAGTGCTAGAGTGCGTGGGACTAGCGGGTTTAATGAGCAGTTCTTC. This gives the protein CSARVRGTSGFNEQFF.

Ten or more counts support this clonotype. The CDR3 loop is CASSPEGTSSGANVLTF. CDR3 DNA: TGTGCCAGCAGCCCCGAGGGGACTAGCTCTGGGGCCAACGTCCTGACTTTC. This sequence joins TRBV11-2 and TRBJ2-6; 8 nucleotides align to TRBD2. The ends lost 5 bases at V and 0 bases at J; junction bases unmatched: 6. The CDR3 runs 17 residues. Germline V gene lookup returns CDR1 SGHAT and CDR2 FQNNGV.

This clonotype appeared a single time. The genes are TRBV29-1 and TRBJ2-1; 12 nucleotides line up with TRBD2. Germline lookup yields CDR1 SQVTM and CDR2 ANQGSEA. J gave up 4 bases and V 4 bases, and 5 bases lay outside the gene matches. This CDR3 has 15 residues. The CDR3 DNA reads TGCAGCGTTGGGCTAGCGGGGGGGTCGTACAATGAGCAGTTCTTC. Translated, it gives CSVGLAGGSYNEQFF.

The chain links TRBV15 to TRBJ2-7, with D perhaps TRBD1 (6 bases). This CDR3 has 14 residues. With 5 bases removed from V and 2 bases from J, the gap between germline ends came to 13 bases. Per germline, CDR1 LNHNV and CDR2 YYDKDF (reference sequence). CDR3 in amino acids: CATSLWTDTYEQYF. Written as DNA, the CDR3 is TGTGCCACCAGCTTATGGACAGACACCTACGAGCAGTACTTC.